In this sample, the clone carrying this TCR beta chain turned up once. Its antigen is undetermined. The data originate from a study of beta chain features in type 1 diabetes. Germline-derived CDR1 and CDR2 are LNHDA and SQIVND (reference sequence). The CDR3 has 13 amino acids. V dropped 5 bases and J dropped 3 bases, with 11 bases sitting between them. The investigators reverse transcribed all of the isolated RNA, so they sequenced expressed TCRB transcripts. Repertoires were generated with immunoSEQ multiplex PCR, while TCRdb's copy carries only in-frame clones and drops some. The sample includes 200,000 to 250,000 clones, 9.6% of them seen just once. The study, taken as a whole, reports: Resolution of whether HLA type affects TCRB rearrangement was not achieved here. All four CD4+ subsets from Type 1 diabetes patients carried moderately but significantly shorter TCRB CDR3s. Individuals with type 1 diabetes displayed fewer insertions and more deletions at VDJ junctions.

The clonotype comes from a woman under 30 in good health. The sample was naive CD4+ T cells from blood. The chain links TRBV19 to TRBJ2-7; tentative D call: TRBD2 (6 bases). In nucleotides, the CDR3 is TGTGCCAGTAGTTACGAGGAGGGCTACGAGCAGTACTTC. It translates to CASSYEEGYEQYF.